The T cell receptor (beta chain) under discussion was sequenced for a study of somatic mutations in cytotoxic T cells in rheumatoid arthritis. Generated by immunoSEQ multiplex PCR, the TCRdb table keeps only in-frame clones and is missing some. The sample has about 16,000 clones, approximately 84% seen once. The clonotype originates from an adult with rheumatoid arthritis. The sequenced material came from CD8+ T cells sorted from blood.

The CDR3 bases are TGTGCCAGCAGTAACACCGGACAGGGTTGGTATGAGCAGTTCTTC. Its translation is CASSNTGQGWYEQFF. The V call is TRBV27, the J call TRBJ2-1, with 8 positions matching TRBD1. Germline loops: CDR1 MNHEY, CDR2 SMNVEV (reference sequence). V lost 5 bases, J lost 8 bases, and 11 bases stayed unmatched. The CDR3 length is 15 residues.